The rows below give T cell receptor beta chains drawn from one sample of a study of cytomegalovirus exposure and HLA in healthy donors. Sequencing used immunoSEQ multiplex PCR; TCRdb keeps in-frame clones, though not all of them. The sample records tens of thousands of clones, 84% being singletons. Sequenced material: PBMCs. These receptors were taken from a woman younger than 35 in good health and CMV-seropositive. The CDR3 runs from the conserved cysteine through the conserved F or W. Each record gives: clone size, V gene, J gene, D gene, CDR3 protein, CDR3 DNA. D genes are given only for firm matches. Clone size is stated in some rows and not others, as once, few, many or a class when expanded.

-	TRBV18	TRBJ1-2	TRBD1	CASSPRLQGANGYTF	TGTGCCAGCTCACCTCGGCTCCAGGGGGCAAATGGCTACACCTTC
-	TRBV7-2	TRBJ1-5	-	CASSLAAASNQPQHF	TGTGCCAGCAGCTTAGCGGCCGCAAGCAATCAGCCCCAGCATTTT
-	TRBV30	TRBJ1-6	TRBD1	CAWMAGGNSPLHF	TGTGCCTGGATGGCAGGGGGGAATTCACCCCTCCACTTT
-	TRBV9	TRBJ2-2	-	CASSVVPGFTGELFF	TGTGCCAGCAGCGTAGTTCCCGGGTTCACCGGGGAGCTGTTTTTT
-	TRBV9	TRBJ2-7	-	CASSANTATGIYEQYF	TGTGCCAGCAGCGCCAATACGGCCACAGGCATCTACGAGCAGTACTTC
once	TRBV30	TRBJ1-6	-	CALNQGSGNSPLHF	TGTGCCTTAAATCAGGGTAGCGGTAATTCACCCCTCCACTTT
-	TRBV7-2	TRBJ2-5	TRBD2	CASSLAEAGGQETQYF	TGTGCCAGCAGCTTAGCGGAGGCGGGGGGTCAAGAGACCCAGTACTTC
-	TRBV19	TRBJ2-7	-	CANGQSSYEQYF	TGTGCCAATGGACAGAGCTCCTACGAGCAGTACTTC
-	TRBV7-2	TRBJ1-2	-	CASSRDQGWGYTF	TGTGCCAGCAGCCGAGACCAGGGATGGGGCTACACCTTC
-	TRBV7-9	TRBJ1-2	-	CASSFEGSFGYTF	TGTGCCAGCAGCTTCGAGGGTTCCTTCGGCTACACCTTC
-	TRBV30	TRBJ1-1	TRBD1	CAWRDRTDREYTEAFF	TGTGCCTGGAGGGACCGAACGGACAGGGAGTACACTGAAGCTTTCTTT
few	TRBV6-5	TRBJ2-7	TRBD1	CASSSEDRGNYEQYF	TGTGCCAGCAGTTCCGAAGACAGGGGAAACTACGAGCAGTACTTC
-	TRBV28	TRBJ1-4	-	CASSPPPGTNEKLFF	TGTGCCAGCAGTCCCCCCCCCGGGACAAATGAAAAACTGTTTTTT
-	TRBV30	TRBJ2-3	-	CAWTSEGLASTDTQYF	TGTGCCTGGACCTCCGAGGGTCTAGCCAGCACAGATACGCAGTATTTT
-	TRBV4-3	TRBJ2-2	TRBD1	CASSQDSQGATGELFF	TGCGCCAGCAGCCAAGATTCCCAGGGGGCAACCGGGGAGCTGTTTTTT
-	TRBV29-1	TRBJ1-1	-	CSVAPQMNTEAFF	TGCAGCGTTGCCCCCCAAATGAACACTGAAGCTTTCTTT
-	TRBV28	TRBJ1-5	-	CASSYPMGQGRGQPQHF	TGTGCCAGCAGTTACCCCATGGGGCAGGGTAGGGGACAGCCCCAGCATTTT
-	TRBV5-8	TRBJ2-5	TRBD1	CASSGTAFQETQYF	TGTGCCAGCAGCGGGACAGCCTTTCAAGAGACCCAGTACTTC
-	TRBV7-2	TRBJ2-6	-	CASSPDYNVLTF	TGTGCCAGCAGCCCAGACTACAACGTCCTGACTTTC
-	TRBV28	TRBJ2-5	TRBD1	CASSSYRGIGETQYF	TGTGCCAGCAGTTCATACAGGGGTATCGGAGAGACCCAGTACTTC
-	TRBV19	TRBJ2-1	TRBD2	CASKDPGTSGGNEQFF	TGTGCCAGTAAAGACCCCGGGACTAGCGGCGGCAATGAGCAGTTCTTC
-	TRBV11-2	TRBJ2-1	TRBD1	CASETGDYEQFF	TGTGCCAGCGAGACAGGGGATTATGAGCAGTTCTTC
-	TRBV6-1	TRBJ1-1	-	CASSEQGFTEAFF	TGTGCCAGCAGTGAACAGGGTTTTACTGAAGCTTTCTTT
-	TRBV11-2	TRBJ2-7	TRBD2	CASSEGLAGGHRGEQYF	TGTGCCAGCAGCGAGGGACTAGCGGGGGGGCACCGTGGCGAGCAGTACTTC
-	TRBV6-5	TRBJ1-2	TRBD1	CASSSRGTGVYGYTF	TGTGCCAGCAGTTCCCGTGGGACAGGGGTTTATGGCTACACCTTC
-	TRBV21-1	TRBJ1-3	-	CASSKVGGQSSGNTIYF	TGTGCCAGCAGCAAAGTTGGGGGACAGAGCTCTGGAAACACCATATATTTT
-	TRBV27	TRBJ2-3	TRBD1	CASSSGQGTDTQYF	TGTGCCAGCAGTTCGGGACAGGGAACAGATACGCAGTATTTT
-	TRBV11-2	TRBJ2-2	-	CASRLTGANTGELFF	TGTGCCAGCAGGTTGACAGGCGCGAACACCGGGGAGCTGTTTTTT
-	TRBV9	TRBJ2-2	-	CASSPGTTGGELFF	TGTGCCAGCAGCCCGGGGACGACAGGCGGGGAGCTGTTTTTT
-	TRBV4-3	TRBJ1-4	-	CASSQDFGQSNEKLFF	TGCGCCAGCAGCCAAGACTTCGGACAGTCAAATGAAAAACTGTTTTTT
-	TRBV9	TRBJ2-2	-	CASSVAFSPTGELFF	TGTGCCAGCAGCGTAGCCTTCTCCCCGACCGGGGAGCTGTTTTTT
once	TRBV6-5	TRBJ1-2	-	CASSPSANYGYTF	TGTGCCAGCAGCCCCAGTGCTAACTATGGCTACACCTTC